This TCR beta chain was recovered during a study of blood T cell repertoires in COVID-19. In the study overall: There were acute and convalescent COVID-19 samples, and they came from the United States, Italy and Spain. PBMCs, B-cell-depleted T cells, or T cells were the source of the cDNA or gDNA that made up the material.

V was trimmed by 1 base and J by 0 bases, leaving 10 bases between them. Per germline, CDR1 KGHSH and CDR2 LQKENI. The CDR3 length is 15 residues. Authors' processing steps: Amplified reference gene primers provided the basis for estimating nucleated cell counts. Sequenced by immunoSEQ multiplex PCR; TCRdb stores in-frame clones only, minus some. From that table come the V and J calls and clone size; the DNA was used to work out D and trimming. The sample shows approximately 180,000 clones, 70% to 90% of them seen only once. Only a few counts were recorded for this clone. The J gene is TRBJ2-7, the V gene TRBV18; unclear D gene. Material for sequencing was peripheral blood. This TCR came from a human donor in a cohort sampled during active COVID-19. Here the CDR3 DNA reads TGTGCCAGCTCACCACTCAGCGCCCGCTCCTACGAGCAGTACTTC. This translates into CASSPLSARSYEQYF.